This is a list of T cell receptor beta chains from one sample in a study of blood T cell repertoires in COVID-19. Sequencing used immunoSEQ multiplex PCR; TCRdb keeps in-frame clones, though not all of them. The sample comprises about 100,000 clones, over 85% of which are singletons, and 5.7% rests with the top ten. Sample: peripheral blood. These receptors were collected from a man between 65 and 85 years old with acute or convalescent COVID-19. Both conserved end residues are part of each CDR3. A D gene is named only where the DNA matches it firmly. Some rows have no size entry. The others give once, few or many, or a class for an expanded clone.

once	TRBD1	TRBJ2-3	15	TRBV5-1	TGCGCCAGCAGCTTGGGGACAGGGGGCACAGATACGCAGTATTTT	CASSLGTGGTDTQYF
.	.	TRBJ1-5	15	TRBV27	TGTGCCAGCAGTTTATCCCCAGGGGCCCTTCAGCCCCAGCATTTT	CASSLSPGALQPQHF
.	TRBD1	TRBJ2-7	12	TRBV12-3/TRBV12-4	TGTGCCAGCAAAACAGGGGCGTACGAGCAGTACTTC	CASKTGAYEQYF
.	.	TRBJ2-7	14	TRBV7-9	TGTGCCAGCAGCGATTCGGGACAAACCTACGAGCAGTACTTC	CASSDSGQTYEQYF
.	.	TRBJ2-7	15	TRBV5-6	TGTGCCAGCAGCTCCGGTGACAGGTTCGGAGGCGAGCAGTACTTC	CASSSGDRFGGEQYF
.	TRBD1	TRBJ1-1	16	TRBV19	TGTGCCAGTAGTAGAGACCCAGGGGGATTGAACACTGAAGCTTTCTTT	CASSRDPGGLNTEAFF
.	TRBD1	TRBJ1-5	14	TRBV6-6	TGTGCCAGCACTACTACAGGGGGCAATCAGCCCCAGCATTTT	CASTTTGGNQPQHF
few	TRBD2	TRBJ2-3	16	TRBV14	TGTGCCAGCAGCCAAGGGGCTAGCGGGGGTGCAGATACGCAGTATTTT	CASSQGASGGADTQYF
.	.	TRBJ1-1	13	TRBV5-1	TGCGCCAGCAGCTTTACAGGCTACACTGAAGCTTTCTTT	CASSFTGYTEAFF
.	.	TRBJ2-3	12	TRBV20-1	TGCAGTGCTAGTAGCGGTTTTGATACGCAGTATTTT	CSASSGFDTQYF
.	.	TRBJ1-2	16	TRBV10-3	TGTGCCATCAGTGCTCTTTACACGGGAGCTAACTATGGCTACACCTTC	CAISALYTGANYGYTF
.	.	TRBJ2-1	14	TRBV5-1	TGCGCCAGCAGCACCGGTAGCTCCTACAATGAGCAGTTCTTC	CASSTGSSYNEQFF
.	.	TRBJ1-1	10	TRBV20-1	TGCAGTGCTAGCCACAACGTGGCTTTCTTT	CSASHNVAFF
.	TRBD2	TRBJ2-1	17	TRBV9	TGTGCCAGCAGCGTAGGTGTCACTAGCGGGAGGGCCGGTGAGCAGTTCTTC	CASSVGVTSGRAGEQFF
.	TRBD1	TRBJ1-4	14	TRBV11-2	TGTGCCAGCAGCTTGCCGGGACAGAATGAAAAACTGTTTTTT	CASSLPGQNEKLFF
.	.	TRBJ2-7	14	TRBV5-5	TGTGCCAGCAGCTTGTCTACGCCCTCCTACGAGCAGTACTTC	CASSLSTPSYEQYF
.	.	TRBJ2-5	15	TRBV12-5	TGTGCTAGTGGCCCTTCGACTAGTTTCTGGGAGACCCAGTACTTC	CASGPSTSFWETQYF
.	.	TRBJ2-5	15	TRBV9	TGTGCCAGCAGCGTAGGGCAGTACCACCAAGAGACCCAGTACTTC	CASSVGQYHQETQYF
.	.	TRBJ2-1	13	TRBV11-3	TGTGCCAGCAGCTCAGCGGGTTACAATGAGCAGTTCTTC	CASSSAGYNEQFF
once	TRBD1	TRBJ2-2	19	TRBV14	TGTGCCAGCAGTCGTAGACCGGGACAGGGGAATAGGAACACCGGGGAGCTGTTTTTT	CASSRRPGQGNRNTGELFF